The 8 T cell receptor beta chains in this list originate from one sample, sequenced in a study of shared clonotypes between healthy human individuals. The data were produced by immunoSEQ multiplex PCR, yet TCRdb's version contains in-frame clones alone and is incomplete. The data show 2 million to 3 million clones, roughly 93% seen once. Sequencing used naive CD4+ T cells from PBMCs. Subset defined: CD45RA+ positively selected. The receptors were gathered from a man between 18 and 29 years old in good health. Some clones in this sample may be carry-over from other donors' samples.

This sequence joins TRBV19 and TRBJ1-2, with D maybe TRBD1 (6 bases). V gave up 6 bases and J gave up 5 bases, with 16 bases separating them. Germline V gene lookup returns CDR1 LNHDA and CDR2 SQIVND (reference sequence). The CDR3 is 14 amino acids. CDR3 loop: CASSWRGAEYGYTF. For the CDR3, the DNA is TGTGCCAGTAGCTGGAGGGGGGCAGAGTATGGCTACACCTTC.

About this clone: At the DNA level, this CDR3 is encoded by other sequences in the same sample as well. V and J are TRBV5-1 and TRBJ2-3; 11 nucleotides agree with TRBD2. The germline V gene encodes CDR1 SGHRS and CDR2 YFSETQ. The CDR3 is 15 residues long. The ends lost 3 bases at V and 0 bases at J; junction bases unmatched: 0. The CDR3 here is CASSWTSGSTDTQYF. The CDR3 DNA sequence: TGCGCCAGCAGCTGGACTAGCGGGAGCACAGATACGCAGTATTTT.

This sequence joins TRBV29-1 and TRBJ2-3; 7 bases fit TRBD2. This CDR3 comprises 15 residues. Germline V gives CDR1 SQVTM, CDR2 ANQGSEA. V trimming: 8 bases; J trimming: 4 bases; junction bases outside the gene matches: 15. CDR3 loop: CSTLWREYSPDTQYF. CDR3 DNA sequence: TGCAGCACCCTTTGGCGGGAGTATTCGCCAGATACGCAGTATTTT.

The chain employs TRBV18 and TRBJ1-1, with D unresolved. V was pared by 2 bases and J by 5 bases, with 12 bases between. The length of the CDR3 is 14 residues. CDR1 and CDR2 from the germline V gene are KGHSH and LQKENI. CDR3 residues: CASSPEGLATEAFF. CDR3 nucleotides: TGTGCCAGCTCACCAGAAGGGTTAGCGACTGAAGCTTTCTTT.

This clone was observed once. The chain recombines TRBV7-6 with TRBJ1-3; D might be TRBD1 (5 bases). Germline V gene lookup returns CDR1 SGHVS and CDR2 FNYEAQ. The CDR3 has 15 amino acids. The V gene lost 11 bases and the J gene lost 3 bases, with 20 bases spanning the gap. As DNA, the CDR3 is TGTGCCTCCACCCCCGGGACTCATATTGGAAACACCATATATTTT. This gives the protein CASTPGTHIGNTIYF. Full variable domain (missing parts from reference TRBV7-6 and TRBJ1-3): GAGVSQSPRYKVTKRGQDVALRCDPISGHVSLYWYRQALGQGPEFLTYFNYEAQQDKSGLPNDRFSAERPEGSISTLTIQRTEQRDSAMYRCASTPGTHIGNTIYFGEGSWLTVV.

The CDR3 bases are TGTGCCAGCAGCTTAACTTCTCCCGGCACCGGGGAGCTGTTTTTT. Translating gives CASSLTSPGTGELFF. V is TRBV7-3 and J is TRBJ2-2; D not certain. Trimming removed 0 bases at V and 4 bases at J, with 9 bases between. This CDR3 is 15 amino acids long. Per germline, CDR1 SGHTA and CDR2 FQGTGA.

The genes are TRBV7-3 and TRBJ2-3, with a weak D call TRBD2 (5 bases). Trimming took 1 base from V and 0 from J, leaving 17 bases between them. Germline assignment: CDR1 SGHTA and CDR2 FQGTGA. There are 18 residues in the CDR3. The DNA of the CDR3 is TGTGCCAGCAGCTTAAGGGCACAGAGCGGAGCTAGCACAGATACGCAGTATTTT. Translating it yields CASSLRAQSGASTDTQYF.

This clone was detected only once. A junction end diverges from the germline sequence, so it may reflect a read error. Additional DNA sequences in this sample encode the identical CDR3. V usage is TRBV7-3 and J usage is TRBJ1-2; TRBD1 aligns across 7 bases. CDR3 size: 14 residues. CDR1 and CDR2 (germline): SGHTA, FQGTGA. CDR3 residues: CASSLEGGGYGYTF. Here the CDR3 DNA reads TGTGCCAGCAGCTTAGAAGGGGGCGGCTATGGCTATACCTTC.